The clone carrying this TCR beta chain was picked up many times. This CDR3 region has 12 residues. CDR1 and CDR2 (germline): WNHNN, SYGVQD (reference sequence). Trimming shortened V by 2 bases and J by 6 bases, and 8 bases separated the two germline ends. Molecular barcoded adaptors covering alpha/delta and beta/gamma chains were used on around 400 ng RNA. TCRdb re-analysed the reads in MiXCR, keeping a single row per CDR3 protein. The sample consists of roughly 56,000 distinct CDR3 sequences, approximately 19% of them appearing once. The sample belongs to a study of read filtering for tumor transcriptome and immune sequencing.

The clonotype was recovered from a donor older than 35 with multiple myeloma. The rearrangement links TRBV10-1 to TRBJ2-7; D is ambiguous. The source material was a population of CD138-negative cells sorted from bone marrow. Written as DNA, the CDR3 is TGCGCCAGCAGTGAGAAGGGCCCCGAGCAGTACTTC. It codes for CASSEKGPEQYF.